This T cell receptor (beta chain) derives from a study of T cells expressing NK-cell markers. Overall study: TCR beta repertoires came from sorted CD3+CD56+NKG2C+, CD3+CD56+NKG2C- and CD3+CD56-NKG2C+ T cells. Of eight sequenced donors, seven were HCMV-seropositive and one HCMV-seronegative. Study-wide findings and caveats: These clonotypes also led the CD3+CD56-NKG2C+ fraction in a handful of donors.

Making the TCR beta cDNA relied on 5'RACE template switching with UMIs. TCRdb re-called the 5' RACE reads, yielding one record per CDR3 amino acid sequence without DNA. This listing includes 200,000 to 300,000 distinct CDR3 sequences. As for this clonotype: Its antigen remains unidentified.

The TCR originated in a man between 18 and 29 years old in good health. The sample comprised blood T cells: a sorted CD56 or NKG2C T cell subset, CD4+ or CD8+ T cells, or bulk PBMC T cells (not recorded which).

The CDR3 reads CASRTGNTGELFF. The chain couples TRBV12-3 or TRBV12-4 to TRBJ2-2; TCRdb picks TRBD1, but there is no DNA to check that call. The CDR3 is made up of 13 amino acids.